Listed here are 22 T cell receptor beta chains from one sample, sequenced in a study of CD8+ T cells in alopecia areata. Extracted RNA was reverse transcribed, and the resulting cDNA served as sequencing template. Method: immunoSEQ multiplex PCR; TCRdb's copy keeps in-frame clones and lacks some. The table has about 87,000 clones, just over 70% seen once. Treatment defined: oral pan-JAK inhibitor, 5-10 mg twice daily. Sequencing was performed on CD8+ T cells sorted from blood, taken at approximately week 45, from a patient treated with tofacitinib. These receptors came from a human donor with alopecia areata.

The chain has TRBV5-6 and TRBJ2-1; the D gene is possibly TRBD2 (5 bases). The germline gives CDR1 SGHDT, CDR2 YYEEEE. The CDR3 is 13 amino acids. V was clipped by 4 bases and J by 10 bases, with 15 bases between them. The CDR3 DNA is TGTGCCAGCAGCCCCGGTACTAGATCCGAGCAGTTCTTC. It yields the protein CASSPGTRSEQFF.

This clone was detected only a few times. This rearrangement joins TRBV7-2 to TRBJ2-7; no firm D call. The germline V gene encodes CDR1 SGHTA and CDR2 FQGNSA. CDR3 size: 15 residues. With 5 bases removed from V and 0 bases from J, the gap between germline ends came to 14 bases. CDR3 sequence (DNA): TGTGCCAGCAGCCAAGAACGGGTGAACTCCTACGAGCAGTACTTC. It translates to CASSQERVNSYEQYF.

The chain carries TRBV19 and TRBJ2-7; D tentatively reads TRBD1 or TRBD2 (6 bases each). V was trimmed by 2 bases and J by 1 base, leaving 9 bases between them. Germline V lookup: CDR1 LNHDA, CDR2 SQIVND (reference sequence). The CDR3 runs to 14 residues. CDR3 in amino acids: CASSIPGASYEQYF. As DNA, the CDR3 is TGTGCCAGTAGTATACCGGGGGCATCCTACGAGCAGTACTTC.

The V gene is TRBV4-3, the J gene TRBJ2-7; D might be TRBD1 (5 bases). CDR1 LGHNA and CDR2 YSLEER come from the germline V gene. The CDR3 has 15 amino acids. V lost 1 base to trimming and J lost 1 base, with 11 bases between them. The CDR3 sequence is CASSQGAGRSYEQYF. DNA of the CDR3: TGCGCCAGCAGCCAAGGGGCAGGGCGGTCCTACGAGCAGTACTTC.

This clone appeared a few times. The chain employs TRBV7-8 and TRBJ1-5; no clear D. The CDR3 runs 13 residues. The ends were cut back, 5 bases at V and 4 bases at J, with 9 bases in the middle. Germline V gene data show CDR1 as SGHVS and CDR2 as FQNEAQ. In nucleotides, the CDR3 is TGTGCCAGCAGCCGGGAAATAAATCAGCCCCAGCATTTT. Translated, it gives CASSREINQPQHF. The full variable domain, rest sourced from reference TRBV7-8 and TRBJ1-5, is GAGVSQSPRYKVAKRGQDVALRCDPISGHVSLFWYQQALGQGPEFLTYFQNEAQLDKSGLPSDRFFAERPEGSVSTLKIQRTQQEDSAVYLCASSREINQPQHFGDGTRLSIL.

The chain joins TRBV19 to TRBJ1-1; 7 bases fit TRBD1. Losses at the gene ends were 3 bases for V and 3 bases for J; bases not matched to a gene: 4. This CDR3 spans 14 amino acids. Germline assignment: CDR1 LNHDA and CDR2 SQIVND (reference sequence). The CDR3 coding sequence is TGTGCCAGTAGTATGCCAGGGGGGTACACTGAAGCTTTCTTT. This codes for CASSMPGGYTEAFF.

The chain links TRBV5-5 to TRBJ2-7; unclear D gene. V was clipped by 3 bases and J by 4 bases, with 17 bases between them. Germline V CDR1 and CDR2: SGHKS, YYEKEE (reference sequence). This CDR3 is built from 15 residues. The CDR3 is CASSSVAGSLYEQYF. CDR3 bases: TGTGCCAGCAGCTCGGTGGCCGGGTCATTGTACGAGCAGTACTTC. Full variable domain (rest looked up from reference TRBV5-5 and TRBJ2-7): DAGVTQSPTHLIKTRGQQVTLRCSPISGHKSVSWYQQVLGQGPQFIFQYYEKEERGRGNFPDRFSARQFPNYSSELNVNALLLGDSALYLCASSSVAGSLYEQYFGPGTRLTVT.

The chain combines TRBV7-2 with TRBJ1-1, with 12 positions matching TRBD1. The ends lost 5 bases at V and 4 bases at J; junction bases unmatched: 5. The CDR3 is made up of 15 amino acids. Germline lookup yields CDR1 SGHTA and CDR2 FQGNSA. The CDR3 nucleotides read TGTGCCAGCAGCCCTGGGACAGGGGGCTTCACTGAAGCTTTCTTT. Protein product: CASSPGTGGFTEAFF.

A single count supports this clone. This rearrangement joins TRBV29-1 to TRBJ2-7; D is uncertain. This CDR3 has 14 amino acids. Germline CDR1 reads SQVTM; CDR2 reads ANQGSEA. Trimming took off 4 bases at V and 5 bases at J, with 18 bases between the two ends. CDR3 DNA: TGCAGCGTTGCGGGCAATATGGATGGAGACGAGCAGTACTTC. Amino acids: CSVAGNMDGDEQYF.

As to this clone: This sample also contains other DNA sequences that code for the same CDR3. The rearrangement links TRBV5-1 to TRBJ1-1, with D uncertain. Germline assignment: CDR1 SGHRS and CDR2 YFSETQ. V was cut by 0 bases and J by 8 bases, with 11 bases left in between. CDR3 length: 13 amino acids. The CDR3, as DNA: TGCGCCAGCAGCTTGGCGGGAGACTTGGAAGCTTTCTTT. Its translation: CASSLAGDLEAFF.

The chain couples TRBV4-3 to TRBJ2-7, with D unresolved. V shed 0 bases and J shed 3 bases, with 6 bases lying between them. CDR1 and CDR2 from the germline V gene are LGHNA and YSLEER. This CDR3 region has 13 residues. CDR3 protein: CASSQDPLYEQYF. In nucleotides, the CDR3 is TGCGCCAGCAGCCAAGATCCGCTCTACGAGCAGTACTTC.

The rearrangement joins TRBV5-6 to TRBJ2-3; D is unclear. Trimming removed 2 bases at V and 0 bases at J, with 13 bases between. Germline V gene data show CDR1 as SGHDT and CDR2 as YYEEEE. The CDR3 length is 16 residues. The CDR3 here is CASSFGQEFSTDTQYF. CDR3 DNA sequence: TGTGCCAGCAGCTTCGGGCAGGAGTTTAGCACAGATACGCAGTATTTT.

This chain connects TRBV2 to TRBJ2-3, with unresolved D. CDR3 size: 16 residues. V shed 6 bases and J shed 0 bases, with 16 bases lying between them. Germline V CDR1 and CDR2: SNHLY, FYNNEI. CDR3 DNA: TGTGCCAGCAGGGTAGAGTATGGTTCTAGCACAGATACGCAGTATTTT. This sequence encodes CASRVEYGSSTDTQYF.

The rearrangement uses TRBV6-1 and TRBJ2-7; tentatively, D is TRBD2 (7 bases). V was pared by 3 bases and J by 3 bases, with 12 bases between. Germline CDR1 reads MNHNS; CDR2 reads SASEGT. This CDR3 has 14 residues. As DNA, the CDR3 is TGTGCCAGCAGTGAGGGGGGGGCCCTCTACGAGCAGTACTTC. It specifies CASSEGGALYEQYF.

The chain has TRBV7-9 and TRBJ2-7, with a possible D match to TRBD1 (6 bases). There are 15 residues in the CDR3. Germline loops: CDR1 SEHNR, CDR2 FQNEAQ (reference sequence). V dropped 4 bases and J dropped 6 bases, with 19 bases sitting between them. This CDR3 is CASSYRDSMGREQYF. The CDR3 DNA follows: TGTGCCAGCAGCTACAGGGATAGTATGGGTCGCGAGCAGTACTTC.

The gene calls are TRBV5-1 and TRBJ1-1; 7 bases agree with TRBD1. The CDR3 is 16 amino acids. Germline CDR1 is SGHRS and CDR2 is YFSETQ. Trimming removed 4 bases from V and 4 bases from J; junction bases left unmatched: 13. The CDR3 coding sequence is TGCGCCAGCAGCCGCGGACAGGCAATGAGGGGCACTGAAGCTTTCTTT. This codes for CASSRGQAMRGTEAFF.

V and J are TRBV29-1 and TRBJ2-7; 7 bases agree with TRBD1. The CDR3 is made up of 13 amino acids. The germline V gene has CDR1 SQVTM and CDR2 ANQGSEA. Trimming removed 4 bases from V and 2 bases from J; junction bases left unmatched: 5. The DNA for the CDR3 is TGCAGCGTTGGGACAGGCCAGACCTACGAGCAGTACTTC. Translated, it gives CSVGTGQTYEQYF.

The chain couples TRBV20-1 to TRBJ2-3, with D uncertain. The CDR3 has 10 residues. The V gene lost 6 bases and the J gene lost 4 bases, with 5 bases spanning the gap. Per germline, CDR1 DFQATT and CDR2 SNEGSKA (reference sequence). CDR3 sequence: CSALSDTQYF. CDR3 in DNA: TGCAGTGCCTTGTCAGATACGCAGTATTTT.

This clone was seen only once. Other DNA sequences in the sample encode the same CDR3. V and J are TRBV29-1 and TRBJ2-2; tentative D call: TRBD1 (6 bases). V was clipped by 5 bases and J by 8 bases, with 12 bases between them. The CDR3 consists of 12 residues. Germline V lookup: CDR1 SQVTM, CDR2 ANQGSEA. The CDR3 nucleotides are TGCAGCGTTCTAGGGGGAAGGGGGGAGCTGTTTTTT. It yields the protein CSVLGGRGELFF.

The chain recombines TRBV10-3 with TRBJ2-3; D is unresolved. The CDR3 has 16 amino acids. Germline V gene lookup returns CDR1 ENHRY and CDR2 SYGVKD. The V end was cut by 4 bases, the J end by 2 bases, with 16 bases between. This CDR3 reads CAISGPDGEHTDTQYF. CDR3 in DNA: TGTGCCATCAGTGGGCCGGACGGAGAGCACACAGATACGCAGTATTTT.

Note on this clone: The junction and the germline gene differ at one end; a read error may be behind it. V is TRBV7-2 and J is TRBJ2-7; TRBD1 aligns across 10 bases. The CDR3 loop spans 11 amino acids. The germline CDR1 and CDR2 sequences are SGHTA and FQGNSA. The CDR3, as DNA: TGTGCCAGCACGCCCTGGGACAGGGGAAACTTC. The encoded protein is CASTPWDRGNF. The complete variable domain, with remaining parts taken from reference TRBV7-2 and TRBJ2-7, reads GAGVSQSPSNKVTEKGKDVELRCDPISGHTALYWYRQSLGQGLEFLIYFQGNSAPDKSGLPSDRFSAERTGGSVSTLTIQRTQQEDSAVYLCASTPWDRGNFGPGTRLTVT.

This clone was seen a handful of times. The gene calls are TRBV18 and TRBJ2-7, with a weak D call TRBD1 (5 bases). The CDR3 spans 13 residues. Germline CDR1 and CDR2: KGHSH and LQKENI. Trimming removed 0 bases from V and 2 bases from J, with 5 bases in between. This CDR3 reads CASSPPDTYEQYF. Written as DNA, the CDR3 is TGTGCCAGCTCACCACCGGACACCTACGAGCAGTACTTC.